One and the same sample provided the 16 T cell receptor beta chains below, sequenced in a study of T cells after yellow fever vaccination. One entry per CDR3 protein, called by TCRdb with MiXCR from the 5' RACE reads. Found here are over 150,000 distinct CDR3 sequences, 6.2% of them singletons; the top ten hold under 3%. This sample comprised CD4+ T cells sorted from PBMCs, obtained on the day of the first yellow fever vaccination. These receptors were obtained from a man aged 18-30 years who received the YFV17D yellow fever vaccine.

This clonotype was found many times. The chain is built from TRBV6-1 and TRBJ2-1; 8 bases fit TRBD2. The CDR3 runs to 15 residues. After removal of 11 bases from V and 0 bases from J, the junction contained 9 bases not matched to a gene. Per germline, CDR1 MNHNS and CDR2 SASEGT. Here the CDR3 DNA reads TGTGCCGGCTCTCCGGGACTAGGCTCCTACAATGAGCAGTTCTTC. The encoded protein is CAGSPGLGSYNEQFF.

This clonotype has ten or more counts. V usage is TRBV2 and J usage is TRBJ2-2, with 8 bases matching TRBD2. The CDR3 is made up of 17 amino acids. V was clipped by 2 bases and J by 0 bases; unmatched bases: 5. Germline V gene sequence: CDR1 SNHLY, CDR2 FYNNEI. The CDR3 DNA reads as TGTGCCAGCAGTGAAACAGGGACTAGTTCGAACACCGGGGAGCTGTTTTTT. Its protein product is CASSETGTSSNTGELFF.

This chain uses TRBV19 with TRBJ1-1; a possible D gene is TRBD1 (5 bases). V dropped 7 bases and J dropped 6 bases, with 24 bases sitting between them. The CDR3 is 16 residues long. Germline CDR1 is LNHDA and CDR2 is SQIVND (reference sequence). The CDR3 loop reads CASTRGGIGRSAEAFF. The CDR3 bases are TGTGCCAGTACAAGGGGCGGAATTGGGAGAAGCGCTGAAGCTTTCTTT.

Only a few counts were recorded for this clonotype. This chain uses TRBV5-1 with TRBJ1-1; D is unclear. The CDR3 consists of 15 residues. The germline V gene has CDR1 SGHRS and CDR2 YFSETQ. The ends were cut back, 1 base at V and 4 bases at J, with 14 bases in the middle. The CDR3 DNA follows: TGCGCCAGCAGCTTGACATTCGTGGAGGGCACTGAAGCTTTCTTT. This sequence encodes CASSLTFVEGTEAFF.

The table lists this clonotype with a few counts. The rearrangement links TRBV25-1 to TRBJ2-2, with D possibly being TRBD1 (6 bases). Germline CDR1 reads MGHDK; CDR2 reads SYGVNS. V dropped 7 bases and J dropped 0 bases, with 12 bases sitting between them. The CDR3 loop spans 15 amino acids. DNA of the CDR3: TGTGCCAGCAAGGGGGATGGGCCGAACACCGGGGAGCTGTTTTTT. As protein: CASKGDGPNTGELFF.

This clonotype was seen many times. The V and J genes are TRBV5-1 and TRBJ2-2; D gene unclear. This CDR3 comprises 15 residues. Looked up from germline, CDR1 is SGHRS and CDR2 is YFSETQ. The ends were cut back, 0 bases at V and 0 bases at J, with 6 bases in the middle. CDR3 region: CASSLDGSNTGELFF. The CDR3 DNA sequence: TGCGCCAGCAGCTTGGACGGATCGAACACCGGGGAGCTGTTTTTT. Supplemented by reference TRBV5-1 and TRBJ2-2, the full variable domain reads KAGVTQTPRYLIKTRGQQVTLSCSPISGHRSVSWYQQTPGQGLQFLFEYFSETQRNKGNFPGRFSGRQFSNSRSEMNVSTLELGDSALYLCASSLDGSNTGELFFGEGSRLTVL.

There are a few counts of this clonotype. This chain joins TRBV7-9 and TRBJ2-5; 8 bases agree with TRBD2. Germline CDR1 reads SEHNR; CDR2 reads FQNEAQ (reference sequence). The trim removed 2 bases at V and 5 bases at J, leaving 4 bases unmatched. The CDR3 is 14 amino acids. CDR3 amino acids: CASSLISSGETQYF. The CDR3 bases are TGTGCCAGCAGCTTAATATCTAGCGGGGAGACCCAGTACTTC.

This clonotype was seen at least ten times. CDR3 nucleotide sequence: TGCGCCAGCAGCCAAGACTCCGGGGCCAGGCAGTACTTC. Translated, it gives CASSQDSGARQYF. V and J are TRBV4-3 and TRBJ2-7; D is perhaps TRBD1 or TRBD2 (5 bases each). V was clipped by 0 bases and J by 9 bases, with 12 bases between them. This CDR3 region has 13 residues. Germline CDR1 reads LGHNA; CDR2 reads YSLEER.

This clonotype was seen more than once but under ten times. V gene TRBV10-3 combines with J gene TRBJ1-2; D is unresolved. Deletions cut 1 base from V and 6 bases from J, with 6 bases between. The CDR3 has 12 amino acids. The germline V gene encodes CDR1 ENHRY and CDR2 SYGVKD. The CDR3 reads CAISEYNNGYTF. In nucleotides, the CDR3 is TGTGCCATCAGTGAGTACAACAATGGCTACACCTTC.

This chain links TRBV6-5 with TRBJ2-4, with unresolved D. V was clipped by 0 bases and J by 0 bases, with 12 bases between them. This CDR3 has 17 residues. CDR1 and CDR2 from the germline V gene are MNHEY and SVGAGI. The CDR3 reads CASSYSTLTLAKNIQYF. In nucleotides, the CDR3 is TGTGCCAGCAGTTACTCGACCCTCACCCTAGCCAAAAACATTCAGTACTTC.

This clonotype was observed many times. The chain uses TRBV4-3 and TRBJ2-3; D may be TRBD2 (6 bases). The V end lost 0 bases, the J end lost 1 base, and 11 bases lay between the germline ends. The CDR3 loop spans 16 amino acids. CDR1 and CDR2 from the germline V gene are LGHNA and YSLEER. The CDR3 DNA is TGCGCCAGCAGCCAAGATGGGACGGGGGGCACAGATACGCAGTATTTT. Translation gives CASSQDGTGGTDTQYF.

The chain combines TRBV4-3 with TRBJ1-3; D remains ambiguous. CDR1 and CDR2 from the germline V gene are LGHNA and YSLEER. Between the trimmed V and J ends, which lost 0 bases and 2 bases, there was a span of 8 bases. The CDR3 covers 15 residues. CDR3 nucleotide sequence: TGCGCCAGCAGCCAAGATCCGACGGCTGGAAACACCATATATTTT. Amino acids: CASSQDPTAGNTIYF.

This clonotype was picked up a small number of times. This rearrangement joins TRBV19 to TRBJ2-2; D call uncertain. Germline CDR1 reads LNHDA; CDR2 reads SQIVND (reference sequence). V lost 5 bases, J lost 5 bases, and 3 bases lay in between. The CDR3 has 11 amino acids. CDR3 DNA sequence: TGTGCCAGTAGTGGAACCGGGGAGCTGTTTTTT. It encodes CASSGTGELFF.

This clonotype was seen ten or more times. The chain combines TRBV28 with TRBJ2-7, with 9 positions matching TRBD2. Trimming took 2 bases from V and 4 from J; bases not matched to a gene: 6. Looked up from germline, CDR1 is MDHEN and CDR2 is SYDVKM. This CDR3 has 15 amino acids. CDR3 nucleotides: TGTGCCAGCAGTTTAGCGGCTAGCGGGGCGTACGAGCAGTACGTC. Protein sequence: CASSLAASGAYEQYV.

This clonotype was observed a few times. The chain couples TRBV20-1 to TRBJ1-5, with TRBD1 as a possible D gene (5 bases). Germline V gene lookup returns CDR1 DFQATT and CDR2 SNEGSKA (reference sequence). CDR3 length: 15 residues. The V and J ends lost 1 base and 3 bases respectively, with 13 bases between them. DNA of the CDR3: TGCAGTGCTAGAGTGGGCCGGGGCCTCAATCAGCCCCAGCATTTT. It specifies CSARVGRGLNQPQHF.

This clonotype was picked up one time. This may arise from a read error, as a much more abundant clone is one base away. The chain uses TRBV5-1 and TRBJ2-1; D unresolved. Looked up from germline, CDR1 is SGHRS and CDR2 is YFSETQ. The CDR3 sequence is 13 residues long. CDR3 sequence: CASILRRDNEQFF. CDR3 nucleotide sequence: TGCGCCAGCATCTTGAGACGCGATAATGAGCAGTTCTTC. Based on the CDR3 plus reference TRBV5-1 and TRBJ2-1, the full variable domain is KAGVTQTPRYLIKTRGQQVTLSCSPISGHRSVSWYQQTPGQGLQFLFEYFSETQRNKGNFPGRFSGRQFSNSRSEMNVSTLELGDSALYLCASILRRDNEQFFGPGTRLTVL.